This TCR beta chain was captured in a study of T cell repertoires in cytomegalovirus infection. Overall study context: From public TCR beta signatures came an indication of both CMV infection and matching HLA type.

As concerns this clonotype: The antigen is unknown.

Study-wide points: Within the response measured ex vivo, HLA-C-restricted CMV-specific TCR beta clonotypes were dominant.

TCRdb re-called the reads with MiXCR, one entry per CDR3 protein. Of fewer than 250,000 distinct CDR3 sequences listed, approximately 22% are singletons. Trimming took off 2 bases at V and 8 bases at J, with 9 bases between the two ends. The germline CDR1 and CDR2 sequences are SQVTM and ANQGSEA. The CDR3 covers 11 residues. The source of this sequence is a human donor in good health (CMV status not recorded). Some clones in this sample may be carry-over from other donors' samples. V usage is TRBV29-1 and J usage is TRBJ1-2; D ambiguous. The sample was CD8+ T cells from PBMCs. The CDR3: CSVETRGGYTF. Written as DNA, the CDR3 is TGCAGCGTTGAAACCCGTGGGGGCTACACCTTC.